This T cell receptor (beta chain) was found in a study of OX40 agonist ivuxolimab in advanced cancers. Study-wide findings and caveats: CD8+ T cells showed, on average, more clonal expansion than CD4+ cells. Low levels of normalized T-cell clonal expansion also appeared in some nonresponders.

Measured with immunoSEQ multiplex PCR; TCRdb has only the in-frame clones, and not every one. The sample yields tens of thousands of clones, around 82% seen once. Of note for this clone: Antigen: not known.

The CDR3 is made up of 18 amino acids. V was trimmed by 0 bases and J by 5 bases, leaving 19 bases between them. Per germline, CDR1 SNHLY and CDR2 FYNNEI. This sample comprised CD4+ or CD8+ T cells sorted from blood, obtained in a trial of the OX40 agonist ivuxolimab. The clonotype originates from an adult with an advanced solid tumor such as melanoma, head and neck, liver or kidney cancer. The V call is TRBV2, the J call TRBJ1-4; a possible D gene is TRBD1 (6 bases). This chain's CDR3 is CASSEALFLGGPNEKLFF. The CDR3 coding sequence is TGTGCCAGCAGTGAAGCCCTCTTTCTTGGGGGGCCCAATGAAAAACTGTTTTTT.